Below are 14 T cell receptor beta chains sequenced from a single sample in a study of human T cells and chemical hapten exposure (dated by TCRdb to 2020 to 2022). Library preparation used RACE. Sequenced using a NextSeq 500. TCRdb reanalyzed the raw reads on its own, using fastp at Q25 for trimming and MiXCR for clone calling, and kept in-frame beta chains. Each entry merges the rows of one CDR3 protein and shows their most common DNA and genes. This sample has 95,000 or so distinct CDR3 sequences in its table, and more than 9.5% of those were observed once. 2.5% to 4% of the sample is in the top ten clones. In the paper's terms, the time point label means: patch test 2, 6 weeks after DPC sensitization. This specimen's treatment or condition label, interpreted: therapeutic diphenylcyclopropenone sensitization with weekly scalp DPC. Sequenced here: whole blood, sampled in connection with sensitization to the hapten diphenylcyclopropenone (DPC). These receptors were collected from a woman between 35 and 50 years old with alopecia areata. Some clones in this sample may be carry-over from other donors' samples.

This clonotype was seen many times. The V call is TRBV11-2, the J call TRBJ1-1; perhaps TRBD1 as D (5 bases). This CDR3 has 13 amino acids. Germline V gene lookup returns CDR1 SGHAT and CDR2 FQNNGV. V was cut by 5 bases and J by 8 bases, with 15 bases left in between. The CDR3 DNA reads as TGTGCCAGCAGCCGGATCCCCGAGGGGGAAGCTTTCTTT. Residues: CASSRIPEGEAFF.

This clonotype was seen only a few times. V is TRBV10-2 and J is TRBJ1-4; 8 positions agree with TRBD1. The CDR3 spans 13 residues. With V trimmed by 7 bases and J by 2 bases, 0 bases remained unmatched. The germline V gene encodes CDR1 WSHSY and CDR2 SAAADI. This chain's CDR3 is CASTGGTNEKLFF. CDR3 coding DNA: TGCGCCAGCACAGGGGGCACTAATGAAAAACTGTTTTTT.

The J gene is TRBJ2-1, the V gene TRBV7-2, with TRBD2 identical over 12 bases. The germline CDR1 and CDR2 sequences are SGHTA and FQGNSA. The CDR3 extends over 17 amino acids. The junction had 6 bases not matched to a gene; V was cut back by 0 bases and J by 6 bases. CDR3 protein: CASSLAPTSGGFNEQFF. CDR3 DNA sequence: TGTGCCAGCAGCTTAGCCCCTACTAGCGGGGGGTTCAATGAGCAGTTCTTC.

The sample holds many counts of this clonotype. The rearrangement joins TRBV5-3 to TRBJ2-2; D not certain. Being an ORF, TRBV5-3 has a function that is uncertain. The V end was cut by 4 bases, the J end by 4 bases, with 14 bases between. The CDR3 runs 15 residues. The DNA of the CDR3 is TGTGCCAGAAGCCCCCGGTCCATGGGCACCGGGGAGCTGTTTTTT. Its translation: CARSPRSMGTGELFF.

This clonotype was counted only a few times. CDR3 sequence reads: CASSLGGLAARNRDEQFF. In nucleotides, the CDR3 is TGTGCCAGCAGCTTAGGGGGACTAGCGGCTCGGAACCGGGATGAGCAGTTCTTC. The rearrangement uses TRBV13 and TRBJ2-1, with 11 positions matching TRBD2. Germline V gives CDR1 PRHDT, CDR2 FYEKMQ (reference sequence). V shed 0 bases and J 8 bases; nucleotides not matched to a gene: 12. This CDR3 spans 18 amino acids.

This clonotype has just a few counts. Relative to the germline gene, one junction end is altered; a read error may explain this. V usage is TRBV3-1 and J usage is TRBJ2-5; D gene uncertain. The germline V gene has CDR1 LGHDT and CDR2 YNNKEL (reference sequence). The CDR3 spans 13 residues. DNA for the CDR3: TGTGCCAGCAGCCAGCCCCCCCAAGAGACCCAGCACTTC. Translated, it gives CASSQPPQETQHF.

In its sample, this clonotype was seen many times. V and J are TRBV6-2 or TRBV6-3 and TRBJ1-5; D possibly corresponds to TRBD1 (6 bases). CDR1 and CDR2 from the germline V gene are MNHEY and SVGEGT. V lost 2 bases to trimming and J lost 0 bases, with 8 bases between them. This CDR3 has 15 residues. In nucleotides, the CDR3 is TGTGCCAGCAGTTACCGGGACATTAGCAATCAGCCCCAGCATTTT. Translating gives CASSYRDISNQPQHF.

This clonotype was found many times. This rearrangement joins TRBV12-3 or TRBV12-4 to TRBJ1-6; D is possibly TRBD1 (5 bases). This CDR3 has 15 amino acids. V lost 5 bases and J lost 6, with 14 bases in between. CDR3 residues: CASSPNADSNSPLHF. DNA for the CDR3: TGTGCCAGCAGTCCCAATGCAGACAGTAATTCACCCCTCCACTTT.

J is TRBJ2-1 and V is TRBV13; 9 positions match TRBD1. The CDR3 covers 15 residues. The V gene end was trimmed by 7 bases and the J gene end by 5 bases; junction bases not matched to a gene: 9. CDR1 and CDR2 from the germline V gene are PRHDT and FYEKMQ (reference sequence). The CDR3 nucleotides read TGTGCCAGCACCGCACAGGGGGCGAAGGACAATGAGCAGTTCTTC. This codes for CASTAQGAKDNEQFF.

This clonotype has a count of ten or more. This chain links TRBV5-1 with TRBJ1-1; 8 positions match TRBD1. This CDR3 contains 12 residues. Germline lookup yields CDR1 SGHRS and CDR2 YFSETQ. The V segment lost 3 bases and the J segment 11 bases; nucleotides outside the gene matches: 6. The CDR3 DNA reads as TGCGCCAGCAGCTCCGGACAGGGAGCGGCTTTCTTT. This gives the protein CASSSGQGAAFF.

This clonotype has a count of ten or more. The CDR3 DNA follows: TGTGCCACCGGCCCCCTGAGCTCCTACAATGAGCAGTTCTTC. Its protein is CATGPLSSYNEQFF. The V call is TRBV7-9, the J call TRBJ2-1; D unresolved. CDR1 SEHNR and CDR2 FQNEAQ come from the germline V gene (reference sequence). The V end was cut by 10 bases, the J end by 0 bases, with 13 bases between. This CDR3 has 14 residues. The whole variable domain, filled in from reference TRBV7-9 and TRBJ2-1, reads DTGVSQNPRHKITKRGQNVTFRCDPISEHNRLYWYRQTLGQGPEFLTYFQNEAQLEKSRLLSDRFSAERPKGSFSTLEIQRTEQGDSAMYLCATGPLSSYNEQFFGPGTRLTVL.

This clonotype has just a few counts. The rearrangement links TRBV11-2 to TRBJ2-1; 9 nucleotides agree with TRBD2. The CDR3 extends over 16 amino acids. Germline V gene data show CDR1 as SGHAT and CDR2 as FQNNGV. V lost 0 bases and J lost 7; bases outside the gene matches: 7. Here the CDR3 reads CASSLDLGTSGNEQFF. The CDR3 DNA sequence: TGTGCCAGCAGCTTAGATCTAGGTACTAGCGGGAATGAGCAGTTCTTC.

This clonotype was counted at least ten times. The chain links TRBV7-2 to TRBJ2-1; the match to TRBD2 covers 7 bases. This CDR3 is built from 16 residues. Trimming cost V 4 bases and J 2 bases; bases outside gene matches: 8. CDR1 is SGHTA, CDR2 FQGNSA, per germline. The CDR3 bases are TGTGCCAGCAGCTCCTGGGTCGGGGGGACCTACAATGAGCAGTTCTTC. Protein product: CASSSWVGGTYNEQFF.

In this sample, this clonotype turned up many times. The CDR3 coding sequence is TGTGCCAGCAGCGTAAACGAACAGGGTTGGTTCAATGAGCAGTTCTTC. It translates to CASSVNEQGWFNEQFF. The chain links TRBV9 to TRBJ2-1; the D gene is possibly TRBD1 (6 bases). CDR3 length equals 16 residues. The germline V gene encodes CDR1 SGDLS and CDR2 YYNGEE. V was cut by 1 base and J by 6 bases, with 17 bases left in between.